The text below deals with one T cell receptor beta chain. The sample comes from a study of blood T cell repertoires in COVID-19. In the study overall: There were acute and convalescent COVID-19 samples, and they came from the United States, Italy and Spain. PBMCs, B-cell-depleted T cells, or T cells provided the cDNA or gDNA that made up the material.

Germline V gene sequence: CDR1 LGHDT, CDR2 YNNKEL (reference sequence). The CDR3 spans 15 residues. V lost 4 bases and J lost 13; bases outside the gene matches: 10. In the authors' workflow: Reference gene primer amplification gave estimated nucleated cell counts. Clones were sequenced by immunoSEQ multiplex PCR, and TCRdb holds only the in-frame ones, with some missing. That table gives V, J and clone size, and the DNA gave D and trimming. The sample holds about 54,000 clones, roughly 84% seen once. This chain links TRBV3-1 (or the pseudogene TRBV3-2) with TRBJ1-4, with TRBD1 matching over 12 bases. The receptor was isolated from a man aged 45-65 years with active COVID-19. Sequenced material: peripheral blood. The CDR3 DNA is TGTGCCAGCAGCCGTCCGGGACAGGGGGCGTGGGGACTGTTTTTT. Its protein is CASSRPGQGAWGLFF.